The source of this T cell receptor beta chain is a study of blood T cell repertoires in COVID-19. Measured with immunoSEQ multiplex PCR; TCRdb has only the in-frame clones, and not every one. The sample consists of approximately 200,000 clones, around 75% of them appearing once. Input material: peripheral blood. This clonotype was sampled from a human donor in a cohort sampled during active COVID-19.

CDR3 in DNA: TGTGCCAGCTCACCACGGAGGACTAGCGGCACCGGGGAGCTGTTTTTT. Its translation: CASSPRRTSGTGELFF. The rearrangement links TRBV18 to TRBJ2-2, with TRBD2 matching 10 bases. The V gene's germline CDR1 is KGHSH and CDR2 LQKENI. There are 16 residues in the CDR3. V lost 1 base, J lost 4 bases, and 3 bases stayed unmatched.